This T cell receptor (beta chain) comes out of a study of blood T cell repertoires in COVID-19 (dated by TCRdb to the early 2020s). With regard to the full study: Samples from collaborators originated in the United States, Italy and Spain and spanned both the acute and convalescent phases of COVID-19. Deeply sampled blood TCRbeta repertoires from subjects exposed to, actively infected with, or recovered from COVID-19 were included in the dataset. The repertoires were released in a freely available public database meant as a resource for research on the immune response to SARS-CoV-2. The material from the prospective study consisted of cDNA or gDNA derived from T cells, B-cell-depleted T cells, or PBMCs. The samples were drawn from the first 160 participants of the ongoing ImmuneRACE study and from 950 to 1,500 subjects provided by 6 global collaborators. Where available, HLA class I and class II types were taken from metadata supplied by the sample provider and were not determined by assay-based typing. Sample metadata almost always included a de-identified subject ID, COVID-19 status, age in years and sex.

Participants in the prospective study were enrolled through a virtual design, were aged roughly 18 to 100 years, and lived in roughly 26 United States geographic areas. In the prospective study, participants were assigned to cohorts based on the clinical history participants reported in a screening survey and a study questionnaire. Recovered participants in ImmuneRACE Cohort 3 were defined by two consecutive negative NP/OP PCR tests, clearance by a healthcare professional, or resolution of symptoms. In the prospective study, whole blood, serum and a nasopharyngeal or oropharyngeal swab were collected from each participant by mobile phlebotomists. Prospective study participants could optionally give additional blood draws and questionnaires over a roughly 2-month period. Before DNA extraction, prospective study blood samples were shipped either frozen or at room temperature. Overall study outcomes, separate from this receptor: How much clinical and demographic metadata was included differed by source and by participant, and the metadata was provided uncurated.

The germline V gene sets CDR1 to MDHEN and CDR2 to SYDVKM. The CDR3 measures 15 amino acids from cysteine to phenylalanine. The sequence is cut down to CDR3 DNA, 45 bases in frame from base 1. At the junction V is shortened by 4 bases and J by 7 bases; bases outside the gene matches: 10. Comments on this clone: Which antigen it targets is not known. Per-nucleotide qualities are absent, and no much larger clonotype sits a single base away.

TCRbeta CDR3 regions were amplified from genomic DNA using the immunoSEQ Assay, a bias-controlled multiplex PCR. For the original study's pipeline: The number of nucleated cells in each sample was estimated from the amplification of reference gene primers within the assay. To quantify the absolute abundance of each unique TCRbeta CDR3 rearrangement, sequence reads were collapsed and filtered. Productive Simpson clonality was computed per sample as the square root of Simpson's diversity index over productive rearrangements. The clones in this table, taken by TCRdb from immuneACCESS, are in-frame only. Not every clone is retained; where verified, under half of the shortfall comes from an unresolved V gene, and the cause of the rest is unknown. V and J calls plus clone size are reproduced from that table; the DNA served to infer D and trimming. Across this sample there are around 360,000 clones, with roughly nine tenths seen only once. Just under 3% of the sample rests with the top ten.

Recombination linked TRBV28 to TRBJ2-3; TRBD2 agrees with 8 junctional bases. The sequence was obtained from a woman under 40 who had recovered from COVID-19. Sample: PBMCs or T cells enriched from blood (not recorded which). The CDR3 region reads CASSSAGGGGNTQYF. DNA sequence: TGTGCCAGCAGTTCCGCCGGGGGGGGCGGGAATACGCAGTATTTT.